This TCR beta chain was sequenced during a study of early T cells in non-severe SARS-CoV-2 infection. Study-wide findings and caveats: Comparison of clonotypes with VDJdb favored anti-spike CD8 responses while missing private and CD4 specificities.

This clonotype has only a few counts. Its antigen is undetermined. The V gene lost 1 base and the J gene lost 6 bases, with 16 bases spanning the gap. This CDR3 spans 15 amino acids. CDR1 is LNHDA, CDR2 SQIVND, per germline (reference sequence). Each cDNA molecule carried a unique molecular identifier. TCRdb ran MiXCR on the 5' RACE reads and lists one entry per CDR3 protein. Altogether more than 25,000 distinct CDR3 sequences are present, roughly 5.6% being singletons, with the ten largest covering about 0.85%. The chain couples TRBV19 to TRBJ2-7; D is perhaps TRBD2 (6 bases). The sample taken for sequencing was whole blood. The receptor was isolated from an adult who was a healthcare worker with PCR-confirmed SARS-CoV-2 infection or an uninfected control (not recorded which). The CDR3 sequence is CASSIGMRELSEQYF. The CDR3 DNA reads as TGTGCCAGTAGTATAGGTATGCGGGAATTGAGCGAGCAGTACTTC.